The clone carrying this TCR beta chain was counted a few times. Its specificity is not known. Using its own MiXCR run on the reads, TCRdb lists one record per CDR3 protein. Altogether fewer than 30,000 distinct CDR3 sequences are present, around 20% being singletons, with the ten largest covering around 80%. CDR3 length: 15 residues. V gave up 7 bases and J gave up 2 bases; unmatched junction bases: 7. Per germline, CDR1 LNHDA and CDR2 SQIVND (reference sequence). These data are taken from a study of T cell repertoires in cytomegalovirus infection. Study in general: Public TCR beta signatures provided an indication of both CMV infection and a matching HLA type.

The chain recombines TRBV19 with TRBJ2-1, with 8 bases lining up with TRBD2. The sequence was collected from a human donor in good health (CMV status not recorded). Some clones in this sample may be carry-over from other donors' samples. The material was CD8+ T cells from cultured PBMCs, obtained from culture after CMV antigen stimulation. For the CDR3, the DNA is TGTGCCAGTACCGTCGGGGGGGGGGCCTACAATGAGCAGTTCTTC. Translation gives CASTVGGGAYNEQFF.